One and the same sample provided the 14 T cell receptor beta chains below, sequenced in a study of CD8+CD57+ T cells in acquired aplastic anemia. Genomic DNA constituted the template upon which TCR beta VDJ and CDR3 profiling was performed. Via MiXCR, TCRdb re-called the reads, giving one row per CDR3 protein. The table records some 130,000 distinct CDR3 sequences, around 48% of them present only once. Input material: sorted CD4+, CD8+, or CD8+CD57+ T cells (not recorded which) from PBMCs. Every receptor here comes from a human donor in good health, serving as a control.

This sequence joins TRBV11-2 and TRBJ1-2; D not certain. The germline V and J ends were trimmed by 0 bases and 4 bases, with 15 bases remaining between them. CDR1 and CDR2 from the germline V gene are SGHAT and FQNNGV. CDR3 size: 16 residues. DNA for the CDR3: TGTGCCAGCAGCTTAGAGGCCGGGCCAAGAAGCTATGGCTACACCTTC. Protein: CASSLEAGPRSYGYTF.

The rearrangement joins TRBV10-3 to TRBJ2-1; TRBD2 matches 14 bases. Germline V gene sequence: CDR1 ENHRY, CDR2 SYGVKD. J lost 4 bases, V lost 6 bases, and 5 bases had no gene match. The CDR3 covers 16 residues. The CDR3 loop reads CAISPGLAGEYNEQFF. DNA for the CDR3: TGTGCCATCAGCCCGGGACTAGCGGGGGAATACAATGAGCAGTTCTTC.

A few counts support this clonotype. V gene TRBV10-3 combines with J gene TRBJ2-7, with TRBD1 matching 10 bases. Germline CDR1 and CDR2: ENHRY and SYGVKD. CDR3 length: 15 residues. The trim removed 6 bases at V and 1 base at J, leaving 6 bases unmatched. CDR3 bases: TGTGCCATCAGACCGACAGGGGGCCTTTCCTACGAGCAGTACTTC. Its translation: CAIRPTGGLSYEQYF.

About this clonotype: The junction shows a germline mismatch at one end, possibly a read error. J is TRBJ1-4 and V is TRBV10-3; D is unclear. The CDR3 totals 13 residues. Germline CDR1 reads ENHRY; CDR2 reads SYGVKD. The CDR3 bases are TGTGCCATCAGTGAGTCGATGGCCCTAGACAAGGCCTTT. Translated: CAISESMALDKAF.

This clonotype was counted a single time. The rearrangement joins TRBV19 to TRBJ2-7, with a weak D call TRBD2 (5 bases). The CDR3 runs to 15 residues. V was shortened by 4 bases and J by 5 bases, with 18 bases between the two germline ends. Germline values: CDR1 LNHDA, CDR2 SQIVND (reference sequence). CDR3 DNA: TGTGCCAGTAGTAAGCCCTGGACGGGGTTGGACGAGCAGTACTTC. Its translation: CASSKPWTGLDEQYF.

CDR3: CAISEGVSTQYF. The CDR3 DNA reads as TGTGCCATCAGTGAGGGCGTGTCCACCCAGTACTTC. The chain carries TRBV10-3 and TRBJ2-5; D not certain. With 2 bases removed from V and 8 bases from J, the gap between germline ends came to 9 bases. The CDR3 loop spans 12 amino acids. From germline, CDR1 is ENHRY and CDR2 SYGVKD.

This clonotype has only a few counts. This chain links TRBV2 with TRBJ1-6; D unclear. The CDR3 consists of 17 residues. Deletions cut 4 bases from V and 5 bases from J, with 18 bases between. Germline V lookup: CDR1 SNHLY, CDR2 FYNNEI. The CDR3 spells CASSVGRRIIHNSPLHF. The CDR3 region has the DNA TGTGCCAGCAGTGTCGGTCGGAGAATTATCCATAATTCACCCCTCCACTTT.

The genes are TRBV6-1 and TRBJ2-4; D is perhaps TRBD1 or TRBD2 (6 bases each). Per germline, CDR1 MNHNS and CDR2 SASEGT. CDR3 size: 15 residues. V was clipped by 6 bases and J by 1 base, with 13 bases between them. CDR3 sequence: CASRTTGRAKNIQYF. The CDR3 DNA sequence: TGTGCCAGCAGAACTACAGGGAGGGCCAAAAACATTCAGTACTTC.

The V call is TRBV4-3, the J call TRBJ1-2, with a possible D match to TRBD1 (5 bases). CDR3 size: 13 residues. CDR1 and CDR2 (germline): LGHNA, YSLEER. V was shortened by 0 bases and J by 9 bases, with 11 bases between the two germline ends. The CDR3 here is CASSQDRAMSYTF. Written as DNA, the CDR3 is TGCGCCAGCAGCCAAGACAGGGCCATGAGCTACACCTTC.

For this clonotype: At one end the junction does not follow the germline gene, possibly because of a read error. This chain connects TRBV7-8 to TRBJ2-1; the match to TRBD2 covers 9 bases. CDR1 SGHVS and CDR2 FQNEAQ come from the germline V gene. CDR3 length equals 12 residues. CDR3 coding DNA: TGTGCCAGCAGCTTAGTAGCGGGGGAGGTGATCTTC. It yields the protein CASSLVAGEVIF.

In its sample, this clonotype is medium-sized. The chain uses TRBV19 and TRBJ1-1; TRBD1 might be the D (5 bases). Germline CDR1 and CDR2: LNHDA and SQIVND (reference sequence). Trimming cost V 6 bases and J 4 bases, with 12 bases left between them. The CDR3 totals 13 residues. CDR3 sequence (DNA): TGTGCCAGTAGGAGCAGGGCCAGCACTGAAGCTTTCTTT. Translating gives CASRSRASTEAFF.

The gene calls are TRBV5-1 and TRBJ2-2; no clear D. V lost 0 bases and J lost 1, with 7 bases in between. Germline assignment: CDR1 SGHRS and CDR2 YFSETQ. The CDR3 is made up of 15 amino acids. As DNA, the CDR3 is TGCGCCAGCAGCTTGGCCGTGGTGAACACCGGGGAGCTGTTTTTT. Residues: CASSLAVVNTGELFF.

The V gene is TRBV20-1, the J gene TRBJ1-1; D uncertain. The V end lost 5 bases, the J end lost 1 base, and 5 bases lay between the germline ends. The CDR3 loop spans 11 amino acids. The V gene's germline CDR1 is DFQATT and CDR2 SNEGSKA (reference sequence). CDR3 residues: CSALQNTEAFF. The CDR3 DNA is TGCAGTGCTTTACAGAACACTGAAGCTTTCTTT.

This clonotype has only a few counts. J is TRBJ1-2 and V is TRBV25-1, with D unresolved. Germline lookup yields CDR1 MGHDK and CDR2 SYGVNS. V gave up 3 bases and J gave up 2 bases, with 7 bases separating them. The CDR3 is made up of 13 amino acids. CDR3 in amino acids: CASSDRGNYGYTF. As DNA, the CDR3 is TGTGCCAGCAGTGATAGAGGGAACTATGGCTACACCTTC.